These 6 T cell receptor beta chains were sequenced from one sample in a study of shared clonotypes between healthy human individuals. Only in-frame clones appear in the TCRdb table, and some are missing; sequencing was by immunoSEQ multiplex PCR. The sample has 1.5 million to 2.5 million clones; around 96% are singletons. Naive CD8 cells lacked CD45RO and underwent positive selection for CCR7, leaving out terminally differentiated effector memory CD45RA+ cells. Sample: naive CD8+ T cells sorted from blood. The receptors were gathered from a man aged 18-30 years in good health.

The gene calls are TRBV7-8 and TRBJ2-7, with D uncertain. This CDR3 region has 13 residues. The germline V gene has CDR1 SGHVS and CDR2 FQNEAQ. The V gene lost 5 bases and the J gene lost 2 bases, with 10 bases spanning the gap. The CDR3 DNA is TGTGCCAGCAGCCGACGTTCTACCTACGAGCAGTACTTC. Translated: CASSRRSTYEQYF.

The CDR3 reads CASSHRATSYEQYF. For the CDR3, the DNA is TGCGCCAGCAGCCATCGTGCTACCTCCTACGAGCAGTACTTC. The V and J genes are TRBV4-1 and TRBJ2-7; no reliable D call. The CDR3 extends over 14 amino acids. V was trimmed by 3 bases and J by 0 bases, leaving 9 bases between them. CDR1 and CDR2 (germline): MGHRA, YSYEKL.

This chain connects TRBV10-2 to TRBJ2-5; 13 nucleotides match TRBD2. This CDR3 has 15 residues. V shed 10 bases and J 1 base; nucleotides not matched to a gene: 6. Germline V gene data show CDR1 as WSHSY and CDR2 as SAAADI. The CDR3 sequence is CATDTSGGAQETQYF. In DNA form, the CDR3 reads TGCGCCACCGATACTAGCGGGGGGGCCCAAGAGACCCAGTACTTC.

The V call is TRBV28, the J call TRBJ1-4; D remains unclear. The CDR3 is made up of 14 amino acids. V lost 6 bases, J lost 8 bases, and 16 bases lay in between. From germline, CDR1 is MDHEN and CDR2 SYDVKM. The CDR3 loop is CASRQRALREKLFF. The CDR3 nucleotides are TGTGCCAGCAGGCAACGGGCCCTACGGGAAAAACTGTTTTTT. Complete variable domain (other parts from reference TRBV28 and TRBJ1-4): DVKVTQSSRYLVKRTGEKVFLECVQDMDHENMFWYRQDPGLGLRLIYFSYDVKMKEKGDIPEGYSVSREKKERFSLILESASTNQTSMYLCASRQRALREKLFFGSGTQLSVL.

V is TRBV5-6 and J is TRBJ1-2; TRBD1 might be the D (5 bases). The CDR3 loop spans 12 amino acids. Trimming took 3 bases from V and 5 from J, leaving 8 bases between them. Germline V gene sequence: CDR1 SGHDT, CDR2 YYEEEE. Here the CDR3 reads CASSSGAYGYTF. The CDR3 nucleotides are TGTGCCAGCAGCTCTGGGGCGTATGGCTACACCTTC.

A few counts support this clone. The V gene is TRBV27, the J gene TRBJ1-5, with D unclear. CDR3 length: 15 amino acids. V was pared by 6 bases and J by 7 bases, with 19 bases between. Germline loops: CDR1 MNHEY, CDR2 SMNVEV (reference sequence). The CDR3 DNA sequence: TGTGCCAGCAGCTTACTCCCCATGGGAGTCCAGCCCCAGCATTTT. Its translation is CASSLLPMGVQPQHF.